A selection of T cell receptor beta chains follows, all from one sample in a study of cytomegalovirus exposure and HLA in healthy donors. Sequencing used immunoSEQ multiplex PCR; TCRdb keeps in-frame clones, though not all of them. The data contain around 50,000 clones, 72% of them singletons. Material for sequencing was PBMCs. The receptors originated from a woman between 45 and 65 years old in good health and CMV-seropositive. Each CDR3 is given with its conserved first and last residue. Each record gives: clone size, V gene, D gene, J gene, CDR3 DNA, CDR3 protein. A D gene is named only where the DNA matches it firmly. A clone size is listed for some rows: how often the clone was seen (once, few, many), or a class if it is expanded.

-	TRBV19	-	TRBJ2-5	TGTGCCAGTAGTATGTCGGGGTTTGGGGAGACCCAGTACTTC	CASSMSGFGETQYF
-	TRBV12-5	TRBD2	TRBJ2-3	TGTGCTAGTGGGGATAGCGGGGGTACAGATACGCAGTATTTT	CASGDSGGTDTQYF
-	TRBV18	-	TRBJ1-6	TGTGCCAGCTCACCACTGAACCGGGGGGATTCACCCCTCCACTTT	CASSPLNRGDSPLHF
few	TRBV25-1	-	TRBJ2-5	TGTGCCAGCAGTGTAACAGGGTCCCAAGAGACCCAGTACTTC	CASSVTGSQETQYF
-	TRBV5-1	-	TRBJ1-5	TGCGCCAGCAGCTTATCCACACCCGGCCCTTACAGGGTAAAACAGCCCCAGCATTTT	CASSLSTPGPYRVKQPQHF
-	TRBV27	-	TRBJ2-2	TGTGCCAGCAGTTACTCCTTCGGGGAGCTGTTTTTT	CASSYSFGELFF
-	TRBV6-6	-	TRBJ1-5	TGTGCCAGCAGTTACTCGAGTAATCAGCCCCAGCATTTT	CASSYSSNQPQHF
-	TRBV5-1	TRBD2	TRBJ2-3	TGCGCCAGCAGCACGGGCGGGGGGTTCACAGATACGCAGTATTTT	CASSTGGGFTDTQYF
-	TRBV2	TRBD1	TRBJ1-2	TGTGCCAGCAATTTACAGGGGGCGAGTTACTATGGCTACACCTTC	CASNLQGASYYGYTF
-	TRBV4-1	-	TRBJ2-6	TGCGCCAGCAGCCAAGCGGTTGGGGCCAACGTCCTGACTTTC	CASSQAVGANVLTF
-	TRBV30	TRBD2	TRBJ2-7	TGTGCCTGGAACGGGGGAGGGCCGGAGGAGCAGTACTTC	CAWNGGGPEEQYF
-	TRBV7-9	-	TRBJ1-4	TGTGCCAGCAGCCGCCGAGACAGTGCAACTAATGAAAAACTGTTTTTT	CASSRRDSATNEKLFF
-	TRBV6-5	-	TRBJ2-6	TGTGCCAGCCACACAGGGACTGGGGCCAACGTCCTGACTTTC	CASHTGTGANVLTF
-	TRBV18	-	TRBJ2-7	TGTGCCAGCTCAAACTTTGGTGGAGGATCCTACGAGCAGTACTTC	CASSNFGGGSYEQYF
-	TRBV4-3	-	TRBJ2-7	TGCGCCAGCAGCCCCGACAGGTCCTACGAGCAGTACTTC	CASSPDRSYEQYF
-	TRBV10-3	TRBD1	TRBJ2-5	TGTGCCATTAGTGGGACAGAAGAGACCCAGTACTTC	CAISGTEETQYF
-	TRBV7-3	TRBD2	TRBJ2-1	TGTGCCAGCAGCTTAGGGACTAGCGGGAACAATGAGCAGTTCTTC	CASSLGTSGNNEQFF
-	TRBV29-1	-	TRBJ2-3	TGCAGCGTTGCCTCACGACGGGGTGGCACAGATACGCAGTATTTT	CSVASRRGGTDTQYF
once	TRBV5-4	-	TRBJ1-1	TGTGCCAGCAGCAGAGACAGAAACACTGGAGCTTTCTTT	CASSRDRNTGAFF
-	TRBV15	-	TRBJ1-4	TGTGCCGTAGGAACCAGGGCAACTAATGAAAAACTGTTTTTT	CAVGTRATNEKLFF
-	TRBV19	TRBD2	TRBJ2-4	TGTGCCAGTAGTATCATGGCTAGCGGGGGCCCAATAGCCAAAAACATTCAGTACTTC	CASSIMASGGPIAKNIQYF
-	TRBV18	TRBD2	TRBJ2-1	TGTGCCAGCTCTTGGAGTGGAGAAGCGGGAGAGGGTGAGCAGTTCTTC	CASSWSGEAGEGEQFF